The rows below give T cell receptor beta chains drawn from one sample of a study of blood T cell repertoires in COVID-19. Method: immunoSEQ multiplex PCR; TCRdb's copy keeps in-frame clones and lacks some. The sample consists of about 380,000 clones, 88% of them appearing once. The sequenced sample was PBMCs or T cells enriched from blood (not recorded which). Source of these receptors: a young woman who had recovered from COVID-19. Both conserved end residues are part of each CDR3. The D gene is left open where the match is weak. Rows may omit the clone size; those that give it use once, few, many or a size class.

J gene,V gene,D gene,clone size,CDR3 DNA,CDR3 protein
TRBJ1-1,TRBV27,-,-,TGTGCCAGCAAAACGGGGACTGAAGCTTTCTTT,CASKTGTEAFF
TRBJ1-6,TRBV7-3,-,-,TGTGCCAGCAGCTTAGGAGGGGCAGGGTCACCCCTCCACTTT,CASSLGGAGSPLHF
TRBJ1-5,TRBV19,-,-,TGTGCCAGTAGTATAGTTTGGCGACAGAATAATCAGCCCCAGCATTTT,CASSIVWRQNNQPQHF
TRBJ1-2,TRBV6-5,TRBD1,-,TGTGCCAGCAAAGGGACAGTTGTCGGCTATGGCTACACCTTC,CASKGTVVGYGYTF
TRBJ2-3,TRBV7-9,-,-,TGTGCCAGCAGTTTGTTAAGGTCCCGAGTACAGGGCACAGATACGCAGTATTTT,CASSLLRSRVQGTDTQYF
TRBJ1-6,TRBV11-2,-,-,TGTGCCAGCAGCTTAGGGCAGGGAACACCCCTCCACTTT,CASSLGQGTPLHF
TRBJ2-7,TRBV6-5,-,once,TGTGCCAGCAGCCGTGGACAGCCCTACGAGCAGTACTTC,CASSRGQPYEQYF
TRBJ2-2,TRBV10-3,TRBD2,-,TGTGCCATCAGTCCGAGACTAGCGGGGGGCCAGAACACCGGGGAGCTGTTTTTT,CAISPRLAGGQNTGELFF
TRBJ2-5,TRBV12-3/TRBV12-4,TRBD1,-,TGTGCCAGCAGTCGGACAGGGCGAGAGACCCAGTACTTC,CASSRTGRETQYF
TRBJ1-2,TRBV4-1,-,-,TGCGCCAGCAGCCAAGCGAGCGGCTACACCTTC,CASSQASGYTF
TRBJ1-1,TRBV6-5,TRBD1,-,TGTGCCAGCAGGGTACAGGGGTCGCCTGAAGCTTTCTTT,CASRVQGSPEAFF
TRBJ1-2,TRBV19,-,-,TGTGCCAGCGGACAACAAGGACTAGGCTATGGCTACACCTTC,CASGQQGLGYGYTF
TRBJ2-3,TRBV7-2,-,-,TGTGCCAGCAGCTTAGGGGGGGACACAGATACGCAGTATTTT,CASSLGGDTDTQYF
TRBJ1-1,TRBV12-3/TRBV12-4,-,-,TGTGCCAGCAGTTTGGTACAGCAACTCTTT,CASSLVQQLF
TRBJ1-6,TRBV3-1/TRBV3-2,TRBD1,-,TGTGCCAGCAGCCCACCCCAGACCGGGACAGGGAACTCACCCCTCCACTTT,CASSPPQTGTGNSPLHF
TRBJ1-5,TRBV11-2,-,-,TGTGCCAGCAGCTTAGACGCAGGGAGCAATCAGCCCCAGCATTTT,CASSLDAGSNQPQHF
TRBJ1-3,TRBV5-8,TRBD1,-,TGTGCCAGCAGCTTAGGAGTAAAGGGGGCTACTGGAAACACCATATATTTT,CASSLGVKGATGNTIYF
TRBJ1-2,TRBV4-1,TRBD1,-,TGCGCCAGCGGGACTCCAGGGGGTTCCCTCCTCTATGGCTACACCTTC,CASGTPGGSLLYGYTF
TRBJ1-2,TRBV5-5,TRBD1,once,TGTGCCAGCAGTTTGACAGGGGACTATGGCTACACCTTC,CASSLTGDYGYTF
TRBJ1-2,TRBV6-4,-,-,TGTGCCAGCAGTGACAGTCCAGGGTCGAGTTTGTTCTCTAACTATGGCTACACCTTC,CASSDSPGSSLFSNYGYTF
TRBJ2-7,TRBV10-3,TRBD1,-,TGTGCCATCAGTGAGTCTGAACAGGGGGATTTAGAGCAGTACTTC,CAISESEQGDLEQYF
TRBJ2-3,TRBV28,TRBD2,-,TGTGCCAGCAGTTTACCAGCGGGGGACGCAGATACGCAGTATTTT,CASSLPAGDADTQYF
TRBJ1-1,TRBV30,-,-,TGTGCCTGGAGTGTAACAGTGAACACTGAAGCTTTCTTT,CAWSVTVNTEAFF
TRBJ2-7,TRBV5-1,TRBD2,-,TGCGCCAGCAGCTCCGGGACTAGCCCTTGGACGCAGTACTTC,CASSSGTSPWTQYF
TRBJ2-1,TRBV30,TRBD2,-,TGTGCCTGGAGTGCCGAGACTAGCGGCCACAATGAGCAGTTCTTC,CAWSAETSGHNEQFF
TRBJ2-1,TRBV6-2/TRBV6-3,-,-,TGTGCCAGCAGTAGCCCTCCGGGCTCCTACAATGAGCAGTTCTTC,CASSSPPGSYNEQFF
TRBJ1-1,TRBV7-2,-,-,TGTGCCAGCAGCAATAATTTGGAAGCTTTCTTT,CASSNNLEAFF
TRBJ2-3,TRBV7-2,TRBD2,-,TGTGCCAGCAGCTTGCTAGCGGGGGGGCCAGGCACAGATACGCAGTATTTT,CASSLLAGGPGTDTQYF
TRBJ2-3,TRBV11-2,TRBD2,-,TGTGCCAGCAGCTTGGCGGGACTAGCGGGAAGCGATACGCAGTATTTT,CASSLAGLAGSDTQYF
TRBJ1-1,TRBV27,-,-,TGTGCCAGCAGTTGGGGGGGGAACACTGAAGCTTTCTTT,CASSWGGNTEAFF
TRBJ2-1,TRBV6-4,-,few,TGTGCCAGCAGTGACGGAGGCTCCTACAATGAGCAGTTCTTC,CASSDGGSYNEQFF
TRBJ2-3,TRBV7-9,-,-,TGTGCCAGCAGCTTAGGATTGGTGGGAGACACAGATACGCAGTATTTT,CASSLGLVGDTDTQYF
TRBJ2-3,TRBV11-3,-,-,TGTGCCAGCAGCTTAGGGAGGACTAGCACAGATACGCAGTATTTT,CASSLGRTSTDTQYF
TRBJ1-1,TRBV5-5,-,once,TGTGCCAGCAGCTTGATAGGGGGTAATGAAGCTTTCTTT,CASSLIGGNEAFF
TRBJ1-6,TRBV19,-,-,TGTGCCAGTCAGTCCTCTCCTAATTCACCCCTCCACTTT,CASQSSPNSPLHF
TRBJ2-7,TRBV27,TRBD1,few,TGTGCCAGCAGTTCCTTGGACAGGGGAGACGAGCAGTACTTC,CASSSLDRGDEQYF
TRBJ2-7,TRBV6-5,-,-,TGTGCCAGCAGTTACTCGGGGGCCATTCAAGCCTACGAGCAGTACTTC,CASSYSGAIQAYEQYF
TRBJ2-5,TRBV5-6,-,-,TGTGCCAGCAGCTTGGCTCGTCAGGGGGGTTCCGAGACCCAGTACTTC,CASSLARQGGSETQYF
TRBJ2-1,TRBV6-5,-,-,TGTGCCAGCAGAGACAGGTACAATGAGCAGTTCTTC,CASRDRYNEQFF
TRBJ2-3,TRBV9,-,few,TGTGCCAGCAGCCCCCCCGTTACAGATACGCAGTATTTT,CASSPPVTDTQYF
TRBJ2-5,TRBV9,TRBD2,-,TGTGCCAGCAGCGTAGCTACGGCTAGCGGGGGGCCCCAAGAGACCCAGTACTTC,CASSVATASGGPQETQYF
TRBJ2-2,TRBV27,-,once,TGTGCCAGCAGTTTATTAGTCACAGCAGGATCCACCGGGGAGCTGTTTTTT,CASSLLVTAGSTGELFF
TRBJ1-1,TRBV19,-,-,TGTGCCAGTAGTATAGCGGCGGGATTAGGGCCTGAAGCTTTCTTT,CASSIAAGLGPEAFF
TRBJ2-7,TRBV7-8,TRBD2,-,TGTGCCAGCAGCTTAGTGGCGGGGGACTACGAGCAGTACTTC,CASSLVAGDYEQYF
TRBJ1-3,TRBV7-8,TRBD1,-,TGTGCCAGCAGCTTGCAGGGGGGTCTTGGAAACACCATATATTTT,CASSLQGGLGNTIYF
TRBJ2-7,TRBV25-1,-,-,TGTGCCAGCAGTGCGTACTACGAGCAGTACTTC,CASSAYYEQYF
TRBJ1-2,TRBV12-3/TRBV12-4,TRBD1,-,TGTGCCAGCAGTTCCGACAGGGGTCCGGGCTACACCTTC,CASSSDRGPGYTF
TRBJ2-7,TRBV27,-,-,TGTGCCAGCAGTTTATCCCGGCTAGCTTCGGACGAGCAGTACTTC,CASSLSRLASDEQYF
TRBJ2-1,TRBV3-1/TRBV3-2,TRBD2,-,TGTGCCAGCAGCCAAGATCGAAAAGCGGGGTCCGGCAATGAGCAGTTCTTC,CASSQDRKAGSGNEQFF
TRBJ2-1,TRBV4-2,TRBD2,-,TGTGCCAGCAGCCTGGGACTAGCGGGGGATATTCCCTCCTACAATGAGCAGTTCTTC,CASSLGLAGDIPSYNEQFF